One sample yielded the 26 T cell receptor beta chains listed below, sequenced in a study of T cell responses to AZD1222 COVID-19 vaccine. Repertoires were generated with immunoSEQ multiplex PCR, while TCRdb's copy carries only in-frame clones and drops some. The repertoire holds about 120,000 clones, approximately 85% seen once, with 3.9% in the top ten. This material consisted of peripheral blood, taken on day 0 of MenACWY control vaccination. These receptors originate from an adult in good health.

This clone came up a few times. The rearrangement joins TRBV6-5 to TRBJ2-3; 8 nucleotides match TRBD2. This CDR3 is built from 16 residues. V trimming: 0 bases; J trimming: 2 bases; junction bases outside the gene matches: 4. Germline loops: CDR1 MNHEY, CDR2 SVGAGI. The chain's CDR3 is CASSYSAGGTTDTQYF. The CDR3 region has the DNA TGTGCCAGCAGTTACTCGGCGGGGGGCACCACAGATACGCAGTATTTT.

The sample holds one count of this clone. The J gene is TRBJ1-4, the V gene TRBV5-1; D may be TRBD1 (5 bases). There are 16 residues in the CDR3. In germline, CDR1 is SGHRS, CDR2 YFSETQ. V was pared by 2 bases and J by 2 bases, with 13 bases between. CDR3: CASSFNSGRTNEKLFF. DNA of the CDR3: TGCGCCAGCAGCTTTAATTCAGGGAGGACTAATGAAAAACTGTTTTTT.

V and J are TRBV5-6 and TRBJ2-1, with TRBD2 matching 10 bases. CDR3 size: 15 residues. After removal of 0 bases from V and 7 bases from J, the junction contained 4 bases not matched to a gene. The V gene's germline CDR1 is SGHDT and CDR2 YYEEEE. CDR3 region: CASSLGSGGSNEQFF. For the CDR3, the DNA is TGTGCCAGCAGCTTGGGTAGCGGGGGGTCTAATGAGCAGTTCTTC.

J is TRBJ2-7 and V is TRBV28; 12 bases line up with TRBD2. The length of the CDR3 is 15 residues. With V trimmed by 7 bases and J by 6 bases, 10 bases remained unmatched. Germline V lookup: CDR1 MDHEN, CDR2 SYDVKM. CDR3: CASTTSGTSGPEQYF. The CDR3 nucleotides are TGTGCCAGCACCACATCGGGGACTAGCGGGCCCGAGCAGTACTTC.

The rearrangement uses TRBV3-1 (or the pseudogene TRBV3-2) and TRBJ1-5; TRBD1 is a possible D gene (6 bases). V was pared by 0 bases and J by 7 bases, with 10 bases between. This CDR3 comprises 14 residues. Germline V CDR1 and CDR2: LGHDT, YNNKEL (reference sequence). The CDR3 here is CASSQERGVQPQHF. In DNA, the CDR3 is TGTGCCAGCAGCCAAGAAAGGGGGGTCCAGCCCCAGCATTTT.

The gene calls are TRBV6-6 and TRBJ2-7; D call uncertain. Trimming left V 2 bases short and J 0 bases short, with 11 bases between. This CDR3 comprises 15 residues. From germline, CDR1 is MNHNY and CDR2 SVGAGI (reference sequence). The chain's CDR3 is CASSYKEPSSYEQYF. Written as DNA, the CDR3 is TGTGCCAGCAGTTACAAGGAACCAAGCTCCTACGAGCAGTACTTC.

This chain uses TRBV6-2 or TRBV6-3 with TRBJ1-4, with a weak D call TRBD1 (5 bases). The CDR3 is 11 residues long. Germline-derived CDR1 and CDR2 are MNHEY and SVGEGT. V gave up 6 bases and J gave up 8 bases, with 7 bases separating them. The CDR3 coding sequence is TGTGCCAGCAGCCGGACAGAAAAACTGTTTTTT. Amino acids: CASSRTEKLFF.

This chain joins TRBV6-5 and TRBJ1-5; D may be TRBD1 (5 bases). From germline, CDR1 is MNHEY and CDR2 SVGAGI. The CDR3 has 15 amino acids. The V end was cut by 6 bases, the J end by 0 bases, with 12 bases between. CDR3 DNA: TGTGCCAGCAGCCGAACAGGTCTTAGCAATCAGCCCCAGCATTTT. It translates to CASSRTGLSNQPQHF.

The chain employs TRBV15 and TRBJ2-3; D is unclear. The CDR3 runs 16 residues. Trimming took off 0 bases at V and 2 bases at J, with 12 bases between the two ends. Germline V gene sequence: CDR1 LNHNV, CDR2 YYDKDF (reference sequence). The CDR3 coding sequence is TGTGCCACCAGCAGAGAGATAGGATATCACACAGATACGCAGTATTTT. Its translation: CATSREIGYHTDTQYF.

The V gene is TRBV6-2 or TRBV6-3, the J gene TRBJ2-7; D remains ambiguous. This CDR3 comprises 14 residues. The germline V gene has CDR1 MNHEY and CDR2 SVGEGT. V lost 6 bases to trimming and J lost 4 bases, with 16 bases between them. Here the CDR3 DNA reads TGTGCCAGCAGCTCAACCCCAACCCTGTACGAGCAGTACTTC. This codes for CASSSTPTLYEQYF.

The chain carries TRBV19 and TRBJ1-6; no clear D. The CDR3 is made up of 12 amino acids. The germline V gene encodes CDR1 LNHDA and CDR2 SQIVND (reference sequence). Trimming cost V 3 bases and J 6 bases, with 3 bases left between them. CDR3 in DNA: TGTGCCAGTAGTATGAGTAATTCACCCCTCCACTTT. This gives the protein CASSMSNSPLHF.

J is TRBJ2-5 and V is TRBV27; unclear D gene. Trimming took off 7 bases at V and 1 base at J, with 7 bases between the two ends. The germline V gene has CDR1 MNHEY and CDR2 SMNVEV (reference sequence). The CDR3 is 12 residues long. CDR3 protein: CASKTLQETQYF. In DNA, the CDR3 is TGTGCCAGCAAGACCCTCCAAGAGACCCAGTACTTC.

The chain links TRBV9 to TRBJ1-1, with 7 bases identical to TRBD1. The CDR3 sequence is 15 residues long. The trim removed 3 bases at V and 3 bases at J, leaving 8 bases unmatched. Germline V gives CDR1 SGDLS, CDR2 YYNGEE. The CDR3 loop is CASSASTGWDTEAFF. Written as DNA, the CDR3 is TGTGCCAGCAGCGCGTCGACAGGGTGGGACACTGAAGCTTTCTTT.

V usage is TRBV12-2 and J usage is TRBJ2-2; the table calls TRBD2, which could not be checked here. TRBV12-2 is a recognized pseudogene. The CDR3 spans 16 residues. CDR3 in amino acids: CASRLNELANTGELFF. CDR3 sequence (DNA): TGTGCAAGTCGCTTAAACGAGCTGGCGAACACCGGGGAGCTGTTTTTT.

This sequence joins TRBV1 and TRBJ1-6; the DNA was not compared with TRBD1, the D call given in the table. TRBV1 is a pseudogene segment. The CDR3 totals 18 residues. The CDR3 loop is CTSSPHEVQGWDNSPLHF. CDR3 sequence (DNA): TGCACCAGCAGCCCACACGAGGTTCAGGGATGGGATAATTCACCCCTCCACTTT.

V is TRBV27 and J is TRBJ2-5; 7 bases align to TRBD1. The CDR3 totals 13 residues. With V trimmed by 6 bases and J by 5 bases, 6 bases remained unmatched. Germline assignment: CDR1 MNHEY and CDR2 SMNVEV (reference sequence). The CDR3 region is CASRGTVGETQYF. The CDR3 region has the DNA TGTGCCAGCAGAGGGACAGTTGGGGAGACCCAGTACTTC.

The CDR3 is CAIRTSGEETQYF. CDR3 sequence (DNA): TGTGCCATCAGGACTAGCGGGGAAGAGACCCAGTACTTC. This chain uses TRBV10-3 with TRBJ2-5; 11 nucleotides match TRBD2. CDR3 size: 13 residues. Per the germline V gene, CDR1 is ENHRY and CDR2 is SYGVKD. The ends lost 6 bases at V and 3 bases at J; junction bases unmatched: 0.

The V call is TRBV2, the J call TRBJ2-1, with unresolved D. With 10 bases removed from V and 5 bases from J, the gap between germline ends came to 9 bases. The CDR3 runs to 11 residues. CDR1 and CDR2 (germline): SNHLY, FYNNEI. DNA of the CDR3: TGTGCCATCCCAAGGGACAATGAGCAGTTCTTC. It codes for CAIPRDNEQFF.

The rearrangement joins TRBV4-3 to TRBJ2-5; 7 nucleotides align to TRBD1. V gave up 5 bases and J gave up 0 bases; unmatched junction bases: 6. In germline, CDR1 is LGHNA, CDR2 YSLEER. CDR3 size: 15 residues. The DNA of the CDR3 is TGCGCCAGCAGCTGGCGACAGGGATACCAAGAGACCCAGTACTTC. Its protein product is CASSWRQGYQETQYF.

V and J are TRBV7-2 and TRBJ1-6; D perhaps matches TRBD1 (5 bases). CDR3 length equals 12 residues. With 10 bases removed from V and 8 bases from J, the gap between germline ends came to 12 bases. Germline loops: CDR1 SGHTA, CDR2 FQGNSA. CDR3 DNA: TGTGCCACTGGGACGGCCGATTCACCCCTCCACTTT. Translating gives CATGTADSPLHF.

This chain uses TRBV7-3 with TRBJ2-2; D is uncertain. The CDR3 is made up of 16 amino acids. Per the germline V gene, CDR1 is SGHTA and CDR2 is FQGTGA. Deletions cut 1 base from V and 2 bases from J, with 11 bases between. Here the CDR3 reads CASSLMSQPNTGELFF. CDR3 coding DNA: TGTGCCAGCAGCTTAATGTCACAGCCAAACACCGGGGAGCTGTTTTTT. Based on the CDR3 plus reference TRBV7-3 and TRBJ2-2, the full variable domain is GAGVSQTPSNKVTEKGKYVELRCDPISGHTALYWYRQSLGQGPEFLIYFQGTGAADDSGLPNDRFFAVRPEGSVSTLKIQRTERGDSAVYLCASSLMSQPNTGELFFGEGSRLTVL.

V is TRBV4-3 and J is TRBJ1-6; no reliable D call. Trimming pared 0 bases from V and 5 bases from J, leaving 8 bases between. This CDR3 has 15 amino acids. From germline, CDR1 is LGHNA and CDR2 YSLEER. The CDR3 here is CASSQEGPNNSPLHF. CDR3 in DNA: TGCGCCAGCAGCCAAGAGGGCCCCAATAATTCACCCCTCCACTTT.

This chain links TRBV4-1 with TRBJ2-7; maybe TRBD1 (5 bases). Trimming pared 1 base from V and 2 bases from J, leaving 9 bases between. Germline CDR1 is MGHRA and CDR2 is YSYEKL. The CDR3 length is 14 residues. This CDR3 reads CASSQVPGTYEQYF. For the CDR3, the DNA is TGCGCCAGCAGCCAAGTACCAGGGACCTACGAGCAGTACTTC.

The chain joins TRBV4-1 to TRBJ1-4; 12 bases match TRBD1. Germline CDR1 and CDR2: MGHRA and YSYEKL. The length of the CDR3 is 15 residues. J gave up 7 bases and V 5 bases, and 5 bases lay outside the gene matches. CDR3 region: CASSAGTGGFEKLFF. CDR3 DNA: TGCGCCAGCAGCGCCGGGACAGGGGGCTTTGAAAAACTGTTTTTT.

Only one count was recorded for this clone. DNA of the CDR3: TGTGCCAGCAGTGAAAGAGGCAGGGTTAACACCATATATTTT. Its translation is CASSERGRVNTIYF. The chain combines TRBV6-1 with TRBJ1-3, with D maybe TRBD1 (5 bases). V shed 2 bases and J shed 7 bases, with 12 bases lying between them. CDR1 and CDR2 from the germline V gene are MNHNS and SASEGT. This CDR3 has 14 residues.

The chain couples TRBV7-2 to TRBJ2-3; no reliable D call. Trimming removed 5 bases at V and 7 bases at J, with 22 bases between. The CDR3 contains 16 residues. The germline gives CDR1 SGHTA, CDR2 FQGNSA. The CDR3 DNA reads TGTGCCAGCAGCATAGACATGTGGGGTCCAGGAAATACGCAGTATTTT. Protein product: CASSIDMWGPGNTQYF.